The rows below give T cell receptor beta chains drawn from one sample of a study of blood T cells in healthy people across ages. TCRdb independently ran MiXCR on the 5' RACE reads; one entry per CDR3 protein. Of roughly 800,000 distinct CDR3 sequences detected, roughly 34% appear once; the ten largest clones hold about an eighth. The sequencing sample was made of blood. The receptor set was obtained from a man in his late teens or twenties in good health. Both conserved end residues are part of each CDR3. D genes are given only for firm matches. Size is stated for part of the rows, as once, few or many counts, or as a class when the clone is expanded.

V gene: TRBV20-1; D gene: -; clone size: few; J gene: TRBJ2-7; CDR3 DNA: TGCAGTGCCTCTGATTGGGAGGAGCAGTACTTC; CDR3 protein: CSASDWEEQYF
V gene: TRBV12-3/TRBV12-4; D gene: -; clone size: few; J gene: TRBJ1-1; CDR3 DNA: TGTGCCAGCACCCTAGGACTGCTGAACACTGAAGCTTTCTTT; CDR3 protein: CASTLGLLNTEAFF
V gene: TRBV2; D gene: -; clone size: -; J gene: TRBJ2-5; CDR3 DNA: TGTGCCAGTACTGCCGGGCGGAATGAAGAGACCCAGTACTTC; CDR3 protein: CASTAGRNEETQYF
V gene: TRBV6-5; D gene: -; clone size: -; J gene: TRBJ1-1; CDR3 DNA: TGTGCCAGCAGTTACTCGGATCCACTTCTGGGGACTGAAGCTTTCTTT; CDR3 protein: CASSYSDPLLGTEAFF
V gene: TRBV6-2/TRBV6-3; D gene: -; clone size: many; J gene: TRBJ1-1; CDR3 DNA: TGTGCCAGCAACCGCGCCCGAACTGAAGCTTTCTTT; CDR3 protein: CASNRARTEAFF
V gene: TRBV5-1; D gene: TRBD1; clone size: -; J gene: TRBJ1-6; CDR3 DNA: TGCGCCAGCAGCCCCGACAGGGTTGGGAGCTCACCCCTCCACTTT; CDR3 protein: CASSPDRVGSSPLHF
V gene: TRBV9; D gene: -; clone size: few; J gene: TRBJ2-4; CDR3 DNA: TGTGCCAGCAGCGGGGGGAGACAGAAGTACTTC; CDR3 protein: CASSGGRQKYF
V gene: TRBV20-1; D gene: TRBD2; clone size: -; J gene: TRBJ2-5; CDR3 DNA: TGCAGTGCTAGAGGTTACGGGGGGGCCGATGAGCAGTACTTC; CDR3 protein: CSARGYGGADEQYF
V gene: TRBV12-3/TRBV12-4; D gene: TRBD2; clone size: -; J gene: TRBJ2-5; CDR3 DNA: TGTGCCAGCACCCCGGGGCGTGCTAGCGGAGAGACCCAGTACTTC; CDR3 protein: CASTPGRASGETQYF
V gene: TRBV5-4; D gene: -; clone size: few; J gene: TRBJ2-5; CDR3 DNA: TGTGCCAGCAGCTTGGCCGGCATAGTACAAGAGACCCAGTACTTC; CDR3 protein: CASSLAGIVQETQYF
V gene: TRBV7-2; D gene: -; clone size: many; J gene: TRBJ1-1; CDR3 DNA: TGTGCCAGCAGCTTCCCCATTACTGAAGCTTTCTTT; CDR3 protein: CASSFPITEAFF
V gene: TRBV5-1; D gene: TRBD1; clone size: few; J gene: TRBJ1-1; CDR3 DNA: TGCGCCAGCAGCTTAAATACAGGGGTGAACACTGAAGCTTTCTTT; CDR3 protein: CASSLNTGVNTEAFF
V gene: TRBV29-1; D gene: -; clone size: -; J gene: TRBJ2-1; CDR3 DNA: TGCAGCGTCAGTGCGCAGGGGCCCAATGAGCAGTTCTTC; CDR3 protein: CSVSAQGPNEQFF
V gene: TRBV6-2/TRBV6-3; D gene: -; clone size: -; J gene: TRBJ2-4; CDR3 DNA: TGTGCCAGCAGTTACGGAGGGTTGTGGCCCAAAAACATTCAGTACTTC; CDR3 protein: CASSYGGLWPKNIQYF
V gene: TRBV20-1; D gene: TRBD2; clone size: -; J gene: TRBJ2-3; CDR3 DNA: TGCAGTGCCGACTCCGGGACTAGCAGTGATACGCAGTATTTT; CDR3 protein: CSADSGTSSDTQYF
V gene: TRBV6-5; D gene: -; clone size: many; J gene: TRBJ2-5; CDR3 DNA: TGTGCCAGCAACCGGGACCGCCACAAAGAGACCCAGTACTTC; CDR3 protein: CASNRDRHKETQYF
V gene: TRBV5-6; D gene: -; clone size: few; J gene: TRBJ2-1; CDR3 DNA: TGTGCCTGCAGCCCGACGGGGCGACGGAATGAGCAGTTCTTC; CDR3 protein: CACSPTGRRNEQFF
V gene: TRBV10-3; D gene: -; clone size: -; J gene: TRBJ1-6; CDR3 DNA: TGTGCCATCCCCCCTACGGGACGGGGAAATTCACCCCTCCACTTT; CDR3 protein: CAIPPTGRGNSPLHF
V gene: TRBV14; D gene: -; clone size: -; J gene: TRBJ1-1; CDR3 DNA: TGTGCCAGCAGCCAAGATAGTACAGGGACAAGGACGAACACTGAAGCTTTCTTT; CDR3 protein: CASSQDSTGTRTNTEAFF
V gene: TRBV7-9; D gene: -; clone size: -; J gene: TRBJ1-1; CDR3 DNA: TGTGCCAGCAGCTTAGTCCTTGAAGCTTTCTTT; CDR3 protein: CASSLVLEAFF
V gene: TRBV20-1; D gene: -; clone size: few; J gene: TRBJ2-1; CDR3 DNA: TGCAGTGCTAGTAGGGGGGCTAACAATGAGCAGTTCTTC; CDR3 protein: CSASRGANNEQFF
V gene: TRBV29-1; D gene: -; clone size: -; J gene: TRBJ2-1; CDR3 DNA: TGCAGCGTGGAGGGAGGATTGGATGAGCAGTTCTTC; CDR3 protein: CSVEGGLDEQFF
V gene: TRBV18; D gene: -; clone size: -; J gene: TRBJ2-7; CDR3 DNA: TGTGCCAGCTCACCAGGGCTTCCCTACGAGCAGTACTTC; CDR3 protein: CASSPGLPYEQYF
V gene: TRBV20-1; D gene: -; clone size: few; J gene: TRBJ2-7; CDR3 DNA: TGCAGTGCTGAAACAGAGGGGGGGGACCCTTACAATGAGCAGTACTTC; CDR3 protein: CSAETEGGDPYNEQYF
V gene: TRBV12-3/TRBV12-4; D gene: -; clone size: -; J gene: TRBJ2-3; CDR3 DNA: TGTGCCAGCAGAAGAGGGACCGAAGGCACAGATACGCAGTATTTT; CDR3 protein: CASRRGTEGTDTQYF
V gene: TRBV15; D gene: -; clone size: -; J gene: TRBJ2-7; CDR3 DNA: TGTGCCACCAGCAGAGTGGCAGGGGACGAGCAGTACTTC; CDR3 protein: CATSRVAGDEQYF
V gene: TRBV7-2; D gene: -; clone size: -; J gene: TRBJ1-6; CDR3 DNA: TGTGTCAGCAGCTTTAGAAATAGACGGGCAATACGTTCACCCCTCCACTTT; CDR3 protein: CVSSFRNRRAIRSPLHF
V gene: TRBV12-3/TRBV12-4; D gene: TRBD1; clone size: many; J gene: TRBJ1-2; CDR3 DNA: TGTGCCAGCAGTTGGAAGGACAGGATTGGCTACACCTTC; CDR3 protein: CASSWKDRIGYTF
V gene: TRBV12-3/TRBV12-4; D gene: -; clone size: -; J gene: TRBJ1-2; CDR3 DNA: TGTGCCAGCGGGGGAACGGGTTCTGGCTACACCTTC; CDR3 protein: CASGGTGSGYTF
V gene: TRBV7-2; D gene: -; clone size: many; J gene: TRBJ2-3; CDR3 DNA: TGTGCCAGCAGCTTAGACGGCAATCCGGCCCGGGGAGGCACAGATACGCAGTATTTT; CDR3 protein: CASSLDGNPARGGTDTQYF
V gene: TRBV7-9; D gene: -; clone size: -; J gene: TRBJ2-3; CDR3 DNA: TGTGCCAGCAGCTTAGTGGGGACTCAAAGAATCACAGATACGCAGTATTTT; CDR3 protein: CASSLVGTQRITDTQYF
V gene: TRBV9; D gene: -; clone size: -; J gene: TRBJ1-4; CDR3 DNA: TGTGCCAGCAGCGTAGCGGGTGAAAAACTGTTTTTT; CDR3 protein: CASSVAGEKLFF
V gene: TRBV4-1; D gene: -; clone size: -; J gene: TRBJ2-7; CDR3 DNA: TGCGCCAGCAGCCAAGTTACAGGGAGCTCCTACAATGAGCAGTACTTC; CDR3 protein: CASSQVTGSSYNEQYF
V gene: TRBV28; D gene: TRBD2; clone size: few; J gene: TRBJ2-1; CDR3 DNA: TGTGCCAGCAGTGTGGGAGGGAGGAATGAGCAGTTCTTC; CDR3 protein: CASSVGGRNEQFF
V gene: TRBV29-1; D gene: -; clone size: -; J gene: TRBJ2-5; CDR3 DNA: TGCAGTCAGGAGAGGGTACAAGGAACCCAGTACTTC; CDR3 protein: CSQERVQGTQYF
V gene: TRBV7-2; D gene: TRBD2; clone size: many; J gene: TRBJ2-1; CDR3 DNA: TGTGCCAGCAGTTTAAGCGGGGGCTCCTACAATGAGCAGTTCTTC; CDR3 protein: CASSLSGGSYNEQFF
V gene: TRBV13; D gene: -; clone size: once; J gene: TRBJ1-1; CDR3 DNA: TGTGCCAGCAGCCAAGCTGCCGTATCTCCTGAAGCTTTCTTT; CDR3 protein: CASSQAAVSPEAFF
V gene: TRBV29-1; D gene: TRBD1; clone size: -; J gene: TRBJ1-6; CDR3 DNA: TGCAGCGTTGGACAGGGGAATTCACCCCTCCACTTT; CDR3 protein: CSVGQGNSPLHF
V gene: TRBV29-1; D gene: -; clone size: few; J gene: TRBJ2-5; CDR3 DNA: TGCAGCGTTGAAGGTACAGATTTCTTCCAAGAGACCCAGTACTTC; CDR3 protein: CSVEGTDFFQETQYF
V gene: TRBV20-1; D gene: TRBD1; clone size: few; J gene: TRBJ2-3; CDR3 DNA: TGCAGTGCTCAGGGGGTGGATACGCAGTATTTT; CDR3 protein: CSAQGVDTQYF
V gene: TRBV4-1; D gene: TRBD1; clone size: -; J gene: TRBJ2-1; CDR3 DNA: TGCGCCAGCAGCCCAGAATCCGGGACAGCGAACAATGAGCAGTTCTTC; CDR3 protein: CASSPESGTANNEQFF
V gene: TRBV12-3/TRBV12-4; D gene: TRBD1; clone size: -; J gene: TRBJ1-5; CDR3 DNA: TGTGCCAGCAGCCACGACAGGGTCGGGCAGCCCCAGCATTTT; CDR3 protein: CASSHDRVGQPQHF
V gene: TRBV24-1; D gene: -; clone size: once; J gene: TRBJ2-2; CDR3 DNA: TGTGCCACCAGTGCTAGGAGGCGCGACACCGGGGAGCTGTTTTTT; CDR3 protein: CATSARRRDTGELFF
V gene: TRBV6-6; D gene: -; clone size: few; J gene: TRBJ2-3; CDR3 DNA: TGTGCCAGCAGTTACTCCGGGCAGGGCGGCACAGATACGCAGTATTTT; CDR3 protein: CASSYSGQGGTDTQYF
V gene: TRBV10-3; D gene: TRBD1; clone size: many; J gene: TRBJ1-2; CDR3 DNA: TGTGCCATCAGTGTCGGCAGGGGGCTAGATGGCTACACCTTC; CDR3 protein: CAISVGRGLDGYTF
V gene: TRBV27; D gene: TRBD1; clone size: -; J gene: TRBJ1-2; CDR3 DNA: TGTGCCAGCAGTATCCAAATGGCGACAGGGGGGCATGGCTACACCTTC; CDR3 protein: CASSIQMATGGHGYTF
V gene: TRBV20-1; D gene: -; clone size: -; J gene: TRBJ2-7; CDR3 DNA: TGCAGTGCTAGAGGAGAAGAATTGCGTCCCTACGAGCAGTACTTC; CDR3 protein: CSARGEELRPYEQYF
V gene: TRBV4-3; D gene: -; clone size: few; J gene: TRBJ2-5; CDR3 DNA: TGCGCCAGCAGCCAGGAGGTCGTTGATCCGCGTATAGGATTATGGACCCAGTACTTC; CDR3 protein: CASSQEVVDPRIGLWTQYF
V gene: TRBV5-1; D gene: -; clone size: -; J gene: TRBJ2-3; CDR3 DNA: TGCGCCAGCAGCGTGAACAGGCGGGAAGATACGCAGTATTTT; CDR3 protein: CASSVNRREDTQYF
V gene: TRBV12-3/TRBV12-4; D gene: -; clone size: many; J gene: TRBJ2-5; CDR3 DNA: TGTGCCAGCAGTGGTCTGGAGACCCAGTACTTC; CDR3 protein: CASSGLETQYF
V gene: TRBV24-1; D gene: -; clone size: few; J gene: TRBJ2-1; CDR3 DNA: TGTGCCACCAGAGTCGGGGGGCAAAGCAATGAGCAGTTCTTC; CDR3 protein: CATRVGGQSNEQFF
V gene: TRBV4-3; D gene: -; clone size: -; J gene: TRBJ2-1; CDR3 DNA: TGCGCCAGCAGCCAAGTAGTGACAGATACGCAGTTCTTC; CDR3 protein: CASSQVVTDTQFF
V gene: TRBV20-1; D gene: TRBD2; clone size: few; J gene: TRBJ2-7; CDR3 DNA: TGCAGTGCTAGAAGCCTAGCGGGGGCCTACGCCTACGAGCAGTACTTC; CDR3 protein: CSARSLAGAYAYEQYF